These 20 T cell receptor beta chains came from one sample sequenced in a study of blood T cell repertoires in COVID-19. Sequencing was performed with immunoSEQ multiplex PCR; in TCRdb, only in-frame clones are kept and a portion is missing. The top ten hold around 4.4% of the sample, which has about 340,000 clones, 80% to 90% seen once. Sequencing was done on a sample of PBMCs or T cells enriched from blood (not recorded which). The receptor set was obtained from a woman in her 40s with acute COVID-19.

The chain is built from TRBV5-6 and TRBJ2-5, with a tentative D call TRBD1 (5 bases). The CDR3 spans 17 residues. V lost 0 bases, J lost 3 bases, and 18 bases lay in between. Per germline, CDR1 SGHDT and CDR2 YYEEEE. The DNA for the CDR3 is TGTGCCAGCAGCTTGGAGGGCGTCGGCTCGACAGAAGAGACCCAGTACTTC. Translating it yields CASSLEGVGSTEETQYF.

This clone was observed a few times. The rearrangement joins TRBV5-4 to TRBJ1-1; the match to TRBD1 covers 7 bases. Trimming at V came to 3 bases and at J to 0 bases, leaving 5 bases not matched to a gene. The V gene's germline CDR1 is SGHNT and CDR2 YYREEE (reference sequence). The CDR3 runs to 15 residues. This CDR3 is CASSSIDRVNTEAFF. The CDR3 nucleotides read TGTGCCAGCAGCTCCATCGACAGGGTGAACACTGAAGCTTTCTTT.

CDR3 in DNA: TGTGCCAGCTCACCAAAGGGACAGGGTAGCAATCAGCCCCAGCATTTT. Protein product: CASSPKGQGSNQPQHF. This chain links TRBV18 with TRBJ1-5; TRBD1 aligns across 9 bases. Trimming removed 2 bases from V and 0 bases from J; junction bases left unmatched: 2. Germline CDR1 is KGHSH and CDR2 is LQKENI. The length of the CDR3 is 16 residues.

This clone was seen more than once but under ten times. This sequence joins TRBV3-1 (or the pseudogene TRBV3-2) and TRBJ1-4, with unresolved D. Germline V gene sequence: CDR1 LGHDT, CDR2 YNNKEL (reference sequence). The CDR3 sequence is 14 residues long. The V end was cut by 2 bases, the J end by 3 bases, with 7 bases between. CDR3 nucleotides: TGTGCCAGCAGCCAACAGGTCTCTAATGAAAAACTGTTTTTT. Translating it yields CASSQQVSNEKLFF.

The CDR3 DNA sequence: TGTGCCACCAACGGGGTAAAAGATACGCAGTATTTT. This sequence encodes CATNGVKDTQYF. The chain has TRBV10-3 and TRBJ2-3; D is possibly TRBD2 (5 bases). The germline gives CDR1 ENHRY, CDR2 SYGVKD. Deletions cut 10 bases from V and 5 bases from J, with 13 bases between. The CDR3 runs to 12 residues.

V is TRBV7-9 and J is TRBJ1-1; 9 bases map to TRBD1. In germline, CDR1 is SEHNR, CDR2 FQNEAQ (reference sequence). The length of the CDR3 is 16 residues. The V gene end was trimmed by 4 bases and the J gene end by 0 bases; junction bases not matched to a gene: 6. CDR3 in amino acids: CASSSGQGRMNTEAFF. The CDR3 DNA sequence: TGTGCCAGCAGCTCCGGACAGGGGAGGATGAACACTGAAGCTTTCTTT.

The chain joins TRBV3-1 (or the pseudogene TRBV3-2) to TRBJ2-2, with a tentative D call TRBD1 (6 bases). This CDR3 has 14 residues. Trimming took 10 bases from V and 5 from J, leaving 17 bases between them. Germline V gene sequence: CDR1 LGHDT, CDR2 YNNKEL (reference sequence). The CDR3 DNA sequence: TGTGCCACCGGAGGTGGGGGCGCGACCGGGGAGCTGTTTTTT. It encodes CATGGGGATGELFF.

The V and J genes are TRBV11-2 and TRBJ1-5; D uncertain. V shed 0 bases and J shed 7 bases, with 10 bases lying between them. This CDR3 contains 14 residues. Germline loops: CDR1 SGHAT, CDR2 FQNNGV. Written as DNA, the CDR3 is TGTGCCAGCAGCTTAGATCTACTGAGCCAGCCCCAGCATTTT. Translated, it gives CASSLDLLSQPQHF.

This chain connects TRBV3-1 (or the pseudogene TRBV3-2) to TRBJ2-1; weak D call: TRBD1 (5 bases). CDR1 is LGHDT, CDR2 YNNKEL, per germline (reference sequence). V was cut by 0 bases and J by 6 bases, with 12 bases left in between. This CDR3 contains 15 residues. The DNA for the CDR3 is TGTGCCAGCAGCCAAGAGGTCAGGGCAGGCAATGAGCAGTTCTTC. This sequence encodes CASSQEVRAGNEQFF.

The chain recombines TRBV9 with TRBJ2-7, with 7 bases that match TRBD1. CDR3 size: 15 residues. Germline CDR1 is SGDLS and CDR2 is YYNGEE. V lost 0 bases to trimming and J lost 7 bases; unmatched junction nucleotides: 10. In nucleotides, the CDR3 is TGTGCCAGCAGCGTAGAGACGACAGGGACCGAAGAGCAGTACTTC. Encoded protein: CASSVETTGTEEQYF.

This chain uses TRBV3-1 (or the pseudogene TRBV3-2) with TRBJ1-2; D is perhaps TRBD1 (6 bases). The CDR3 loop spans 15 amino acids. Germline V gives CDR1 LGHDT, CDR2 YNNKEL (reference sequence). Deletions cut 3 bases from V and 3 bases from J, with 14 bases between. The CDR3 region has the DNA TGTGCCAGCAGCCATCCCACAGGGTTCTACTATGGCTACACCTTC. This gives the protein CASSHPTGFYYGYTF.

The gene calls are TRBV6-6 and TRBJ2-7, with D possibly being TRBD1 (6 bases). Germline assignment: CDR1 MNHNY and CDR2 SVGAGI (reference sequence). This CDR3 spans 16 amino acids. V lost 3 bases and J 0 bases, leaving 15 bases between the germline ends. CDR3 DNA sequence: TGTGCCAGCAGTTATGGGTGGGACATCCTCTCCTACGAGCAGTACTTC. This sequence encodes CASSYGWDILSYEQYF.

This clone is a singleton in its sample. CDR3 coding DNA: TGTGCCATCAGACCACGGGGTTTAGGCGGCTACACCTTC. Its translation: CAIRPRGLGGYTF. The V and J genes are TRBV10-3 and TRBJ1-2; D gene unclear. Trimming took 6 bases from V and 8 from J, leaving 16 bases between them. Germline V gene data show CDR1 as ENHRY and CDR2 as SYGVKD. This CDR3 is built from 13 residues.

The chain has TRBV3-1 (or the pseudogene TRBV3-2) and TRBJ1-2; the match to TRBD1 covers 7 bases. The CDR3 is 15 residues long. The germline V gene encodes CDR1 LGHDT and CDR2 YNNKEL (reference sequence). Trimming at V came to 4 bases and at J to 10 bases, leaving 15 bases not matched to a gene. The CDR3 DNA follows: TGTGCCAGCAGCCCCAACCCACAGGGGCGGACGGTCTACACCTTC. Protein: CASSPNPQGRTVYTF.

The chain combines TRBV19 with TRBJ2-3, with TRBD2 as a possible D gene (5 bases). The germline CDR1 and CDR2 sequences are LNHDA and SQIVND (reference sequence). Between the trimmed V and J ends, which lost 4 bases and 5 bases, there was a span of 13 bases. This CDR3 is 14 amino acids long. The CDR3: CASSSGRRGDTQYF. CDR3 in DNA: TGTGCCAGTAGTAGCGGAAGACGGGGAGATACGCAGTATTTT. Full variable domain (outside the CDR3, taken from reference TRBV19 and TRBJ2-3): DGGITQSPKYLFRKEGQNVTLSCEQNLNHDAMYWYRQDPGQGLRLIYYSQIVNDFQKGDIAEGYSVSREKKESFPLTVTSAQKNPTAFYLCASSSGRRGDTQYFGPGTRLTVL.

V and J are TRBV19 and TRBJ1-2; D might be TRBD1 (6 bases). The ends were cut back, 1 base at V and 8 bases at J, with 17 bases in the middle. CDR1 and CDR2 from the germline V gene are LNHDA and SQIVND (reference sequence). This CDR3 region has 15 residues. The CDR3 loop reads CASSIGNRDTSGYTF. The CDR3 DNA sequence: TGTGCCAGTAGTATAGGCAACCGGGACACGTCCGGCTACACCTTC.

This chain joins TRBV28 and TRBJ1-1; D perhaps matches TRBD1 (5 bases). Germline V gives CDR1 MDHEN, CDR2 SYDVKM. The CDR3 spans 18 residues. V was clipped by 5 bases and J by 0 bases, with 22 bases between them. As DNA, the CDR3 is TGTGCCAGCAGTCGCGGGGCAGTCCTGTATACCATGAACACTGAAGCTTTCTTT. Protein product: CASSRGAVLYTMNTEAFF.

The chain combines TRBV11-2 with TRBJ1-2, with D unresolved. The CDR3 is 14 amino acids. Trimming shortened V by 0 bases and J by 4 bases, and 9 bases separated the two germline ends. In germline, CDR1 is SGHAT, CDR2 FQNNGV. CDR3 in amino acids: CASSLDRTSYGYTF. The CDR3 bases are TGTGCCAGCAGCTTAGATCGAACCAGCTATGGCTACACCTTC.

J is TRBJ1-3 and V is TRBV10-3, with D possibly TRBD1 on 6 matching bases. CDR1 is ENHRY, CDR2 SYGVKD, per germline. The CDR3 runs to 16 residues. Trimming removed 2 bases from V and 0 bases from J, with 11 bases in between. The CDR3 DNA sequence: TGTGCCATCAGTGAGATTGGGGGCCCCTCTGGAAACACCATATATTTT. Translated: CAISEIGGPSGNTIYF.

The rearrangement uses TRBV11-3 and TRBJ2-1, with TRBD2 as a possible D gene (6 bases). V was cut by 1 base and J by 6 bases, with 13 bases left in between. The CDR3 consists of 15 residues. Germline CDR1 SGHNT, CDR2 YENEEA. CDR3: CASSLGPGEGNEQFF. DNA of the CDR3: TGTGCCAGCAGCTTAGGACCGGGAGAGGGCAATGAGCAGTTCTTC.